This T cell receptor beta chain was found in a study of T cells expressing NK-cell markers. Findings and caveats of the study: Of the CD8+ T cell pool in several donors, roughly 1.0-7.5% was accounted for by dominant NKG2C+ clonotypes. Specificity for HCMV among expanded NKG2C+ T cell clones was not established.

The CDR3 has 15 residues. Germline V gene lookup returns CDR1 SGHTA and CDR2 FQGTGA. TCRdb re-called the 5' RACE reads and shows each CDR3 protein once, DNA omitted. The listing records roughly 160,000 distinct CDR3 sequences. Details on this clonotype: Its antigen is unknown.

The TCR comes from a woman aged 18 to 69 in good health. The material sequenced was blood T cells: a sorted CD56 or NKG2C T cell subset, CD4+ or CD8+ T cells, or bulk PBMC T cells (not recorded which). The rearrangement links TRBV7-3 to TRBJ2-7; TCRdb designates TRBD2, a call that cannot be tested without DNA. The CDR3 sequence: CASSRGTSGTNEQYF.